Below are 14 T cell receptor beta chains sequenced from a single sample in a study of shared clonotypes between healthy human individuals. The data were produced by immunoSEQ multiplex PCR, yet TCRdb's version contains in-frame clones alone and is incomplete. The data show about 2.3 million clones, about 90% seen once. Sample: naive CD4+ T cells from PBMCs. Subset reported: CD45RA+ positively selected. These receptor sequences come from a man between 18 and 35 years old in good health. Some clones in this sample may be carry-over from other donors' samples.

The chain employs TRBV5-4 and TRBJ2-3; 9 bases align to TRBD2. There are 17 residues in the CDR3. V lost 4 bases and J lost 0; bases outside the gene matches: 9. Germline CDR1 SGHNT, CDR2 YYREEE (reference sequence). The DNA of the CDR3 is TGTGCCAGCAGCGAAAGGTCCGGGACTAGCAGCACAGATACGCAGTATTTT. This codes for CASSERSGTSSTDTQYF.

The chain has TRBV28 and TRBJ1-2; D is unresolved. This CDR3 contains 12 residues. Germline V gives CDR1 MDHEN, CDR2 SYDVKM. V gave up 6 bases and J gave up 10 bases, with 15 bases separating them. CDR3 sequence: CASSSGYLDYTF. The DNA of the CDR3 is TGTGCCAGCAGCTCCGGCTATCTGGACTACACCTTC.

CDR3 sequence reads: CASSPVRAGEGQTQYF. CDR3 in DNA: TGTGCCAGCAGCCCCGTAAGAGCGGGAGAGGGGCAGACCCAGTACTTC. The chain carries TRBV7-8 and TRBJ2-5; 8 nucleotides match TRBD2. Germline V gene data show CDR1 as SGHVS and CDR2 as FQNEAQ. With 5 bases clipped from V and 6 bases from J, the junction kept 14 bases outside the gene matches. This CDR3 has 16 residues.

This clone was observed a single time. This chain uses TRBV7-9 with TRBJ2-3, with D unresolved. Germline CDR1 and CDR2: SEHNR and FQNEAQ (reference sequence). Trimming cost V 5 bases and J 3 bases, with 12 bases left between them. This CDR3 spans 14 amino acids. The CDR3 reads CASSPSRATDTQYF. In nucleotides, the CDR3 is TGTGCCAGCAGCCCTTCGAGAGCGACAGATACGCAGTATTTT.

The rearrangement links TRBV25-1 to TRBJ2-3; D possibly corresponds to TRBD2 (6 bases). Germline lookup yields CDR1 MGHDK and CDR2 SYGVNS. V gave up 3 bases and J gave up 0 bases, with 13 bases separating them. The CDR3 covers 16 residues. CDR3 sequence: CASSDQSGTSTDTQYF. CDR3 DNA sequence: TGTGCCAGCAGTGACCAGAGTGGGACTAGCACAGATACGCAGTATTTT. The full variable domain, rest sourced from reference TRBV25-1 and TRBJ2-3, is EADIYQTPRYLVIGTGKKITLECSQTMGHDKMYWYQQDPGMELHLIHYSYGVNSTEKGDLSSESTVSRIRTEHFPLTLESARPSHTSQYLCASSDQSGTSTDTQYFGPGTRLTVL.

The V and J genes are TRBV2 and TRBJ2-7; maybe TRBD2 (5 bases). V lost 4 bases and J 0 bases, leaving 13 bases between the germline ends. Per germline, CDR1 SNHLY and CDR2 FYNNEI. This CDR3 contains 15 residues. The CDR3 here is CASSGGVQSSYEQYF. DNA for the CDR3: TGTGCCAGCAGTGGGGGAGTCCAAAGCTCCTACGAGCAGTACTTC.

The rearrangement uses TRBV10-1 and TRBJ2-7; D possibly corresponds to TRBD1 (5 bases). This CDR3 has 14 amino acids. Looked up from germline, CDR1 is WNHNN and CDR2 is SYGVQD (reference sequence). V was cut by 2 bases and J by 5 bases, with 13 bases left in between. The DNA of the CDR3 is TGCGCCAGCAGTGAGAGCCTTGGACATCACGAGCAGTACTTC. Translated, it gives CASSESLGHHEQYF.

V usage is TRBV25-1 and J usage is TRBJ2-1, with no clear D. Per the germline V gene, CDR1 is MGHDK and CDR2 is SYGVNS. This CDR3 region has 18 residues. Trimming removed 6 bases from V and 8 bases from J, with 29 bases in between. The CDR3 coding sequence is TGTGCCAGCAGGCCCCAGAGACGCAGATTCGGCCGATCTGATGAGCAGTTCTTC. Translating gives CASRPQRRRFGRSDEQFF.

The J gene is TRBJ2-1, the V gene TRBV7-3, with D unresolved. V lost 3 bases and J 3 bases, leaving 9 bases between the germline ends. CDR3 length equals 14 residues. Germline values: CDR1 SGHTA, CDR2 FQGTGA. CDR3 in amino acids: CASSFDLRYNEQFF. DNA of the CDR3: TGTGCCAGCAGCTTCGACCTGCGCTACAATGAGCAGTTCTTC.

Only one count was recorded for this clone. J is TRBJ2-1 and V is TRBV5-1; D unresolved. V was trimmed by 5 bases and J by 0 bases, leaving 15 bases between them. The germline V gene encodes CDR1 SGHRS and CDR2 YFSETQ. The CDR3 runs 16 residues. CDR3 residues: CASSPFPSSSYNEQFF. The CDR3 DNA follows: TGCGCCAGCAGTCCCTTTCCTTCAAGCTCCTACAATGAGCAGTTCTTC.

V and J are TRBV7-2 and TRBJ1-2, with a weak D call TRBD1 (6 bases). There are 14 residues in the CDR3. Germline V lookup: CDR1 SGHTA, CDR2 FQGNSA. V shed 0 bases and J shed 4 bases, with 9 bases lying between them. CDR3 residues: CASSLAGHLYGYTF. The CDR3, as DNA: TGTGCCAGCAGCTTAGCGGGACACCTCTATGGCTACACCTTC.

The rearrangement links TRBV9 to TRBJ2-1; D remains ambiguous. This CDR3 region has 15 residues. V lost 4 bases, J lost 0 bases, and 11 bases lay in between. Per germline, CDR1 SGDLS and CDR2 YYNGEE. The CDR3, as DNA: TGTGCCAGCAGCTCCCACCCAAGCTCCTACAATGAGCAGTTCTTC. Protein product: CASSSHPSSYNEQFF.

The chain links TRBV11-2 to TRBJ2-7; D gene ambiguous. CDR1 and CDR2 from the germline V gene are SGHAT and FQNNGV. V shed 0 bases and J shed 2 bases, with 8 bases lying between them. The CDR3 is 14 amino acids. Written as DNA, the CDR3 is TGTGCCAGCAGCTTAGAGCGACGAGCCTACGAGCAGTACTTC. Amino acid sequence: CASSLERRAYEQYF.

Concerning this clone: The junction and the germline gene differ at one end; a read error may be behind it. The chain joins TRBV18 to TRBJ2-5; D unresolved. Germline CDR1 and CDR2: KGHSH and LQKENI. The CDR3 is made up of 14 amino acids. This CDR3 is CASSPVLNQETQYF. In nucleotides, the CDR3 is TGTGCCAGTTCACCGGTTCTGAACCAAGAGACCCAGTACTTC.